The rows below give T cell receptor beta chains drawn from one sample of a study of regulatory T cells in long-lasting Graves disease. TCRdb re-analysed the multiplex PCR reads in MiXCR, keeping a single row per CDR3 protein. The sample has 250,000 to 300,000 distinct CDR3 sequences, 20% to 25% seen once. The sequencing used peripheral blood mononuclear cells (PBMCs), collected when the disease was refractory, from a patient treated with antithyroid drugs. These receptors were collected from a female donor with Graves disease. The CDR3 runs from the conserved cysteine through the conserved F or W. The D gene is left open where the match is weak. Not every row has a clone size; where given, it reads once, few, many or a size class.

j_gene | d_gene | abundance | v_gene | CDR3aa | CDR3nt
TRBJ1-2 | NA | many | TRBV24-1 | CATSDAGERNYGYTF | TGTGCCACCAGTGATGCCGGGGAGCGAAACTATGGCTACACCTTC
TRBJ1-2 | NA | few | TRBV11-2 | CASSLAPTDGGYTF | TGTGCCAGCAGCTTAGCTCCGACGGATGGTGGCTACACCTTC
TRBJ2-7 | TRBD2 | NA | TRBV9 | CASSVALSSGSGEQYF | TGTGCCAGCAGCGTAGCTCTGTCTAGCGGGAGTGGTGAGCAGTACTTC
TRBJ2-7 | NA | many | TRBV3-1 | CASSRDLTSYEQYF | TGTGCCAGCAGCCGCGACCTTACGTCCTACGAGCAGTACTTC
TRBJ1-4 | TRBD1 | few | TRBV5-1 | CASSREGTDEKLFF | TGCGCCAGCAGCCGGGAGGGGACAGATGAAAAACTGTTTTTT
TRBJ2-6 | NA | many | TRBV20-1 | CSAPEGQTNSGANVLTF | TGCAGTGCCCCAGAAGGACAAACTAACTCTGGGGCCAACGTCCTGACTTTC
TRBJ2-2 | TRBD2 | NA | TRBV12-3/TRBV12-4 | CASIKPSGRYTGELFF | TGTGCCAGCATAAAACCTAGCGGGAGGTACACCGGGGAGCTGTTTTTT
TRBJ2-6 | TRBD1 | few | TRBV6-1 | CASSTTGFGGANVLTF | TGTGCCAGCAGTACGACAGGGTTCGGTGGGGCCAACGTCCTGACTTTC
TRBJ1-6 | NA | few | TRBV5-1 | CASSLEGSSYNSPLHF | TGCGCCAGTAGCTTGGAGGGGAGCTCCTATAATTCACCCCTCCACTTT
TRBJ1-6 | TRBD1 | many | TRBV2 | CASKDRPLNSPLHF | TGTGCCAGCAAGGACAGGCCGCTTAATTCACCCCTCCACTTT
TRBJ2-1 | NA | NA | TRBV19 | CASSIQSGIPVNEQFF | TGTGCCAGTAGTATTCAATCAGGGATACCCGTAAATGAGCAGTTCTTC
TRBJ2-5 | TRBD2 | NA | TRBV7-2 | CASSLLAGVQETQYF | TGTGCCAGCAGCTTATTAGCGGGAGTACAAGAGACCCAGTACTTC
TRBJ2-2 | NA | many | TRBV20-1 | CSAREQPNTGELFF | TGCAGTGCTAGAGAACAGCCGAACACCGGGGAGCTGTTTTTT
TRBJ2-6 | NA | NA | TRBV9 | CASSPRGVTGANVLTF | TGTGCCAGCAGCCCCCGCGGGGTAACTGGGGCCAACGTCCTGACTTTC
TRBJ1-1 | NA | NA | TRBV29-1 | CSVGLGKGTEAFF | TGCAGCGTTGGGTTAGGAAAGGGCACTGAAGCTTTCTTT
TRBJ2-1 | NA | many | TRBV19 | CASSDGSWYEQFF | TGTGCCAGTAGTGATGGGAGTTGGTATGAGCAGTTCTTC
TRBJ2-7 | NA | many | TRBV7-2 | CASSSRRGIAADEQYF | TGTGCCAGCAGCTCCCGGCGGGGAATAGCGGCCGACGAGCAGTACTTC
TRBJ1-1 | NA | many | TRBV28 | CASILSRTPYTEAFF | TGTGCCAGCATTTTATCTCGGACACCCTACACTGAAGCTTTCTTT
TRBJ2-7 | NA | NA | TRBV6-5 | CASSYSAGGTETYEQYF | TGTGCCAGCAGTTACTCGGCGGGCGGGACAGAAACCTACGAGCAGTACTTC
TRBJ2-7 | NA | many | TRBV11-2 | CASSLEGAYEQYF | TGTGCCAGCAGCCTGGAGGGGGCCTACGAGCAGTACTTC
TRBJ2-7 | NA | NA | TRBV11-2 | CASSGSRTRVSYEQYF | TGTGCCAGCAGCGGCTCTCGGACGCGTGTCTCCTACGAGCAGTACTTC
TRBJ2-7 | NA | NA | TRBV7-2 | CASSPNSGVTYEQYF | TGTGCCAGCAGCCCCAACTCGGGGGTCACCTACGAGCAGTACTTC
TRBJ2-7 | NA | NA | TRBV7-9 | CASSPGHSYEQYF | TGTGCCAGCAGCCCGGGCCACTCCTACGAGCAGTACTTC
TRBJ1-1 | NA | once | TRBV4-1 | CASSHPPDMNTEAFF | TGCGCCAGCAGCCACCCTCCAGATATGAACACTGAAGCTTTCTTT
TRBJ2-7 | TRBD2 | NA | TRBV30 | CAWSAGGIYEQYF | TGTGCCTGGAGTGCGGGGGGAATCTACGAGCAGTACTTC
TRBJ2-6 | NA | many | TRBV12-3/TRBV12-4 | CASRGEAGANVLTF | TGTGCCAGCAGGGGGGAAGCTGGGGCCAACGTCCTGACTTTC
TRBJ2-2 | NA | NA | TRBV7-9 | CASSFPHGSPTGGELFF | TGTGCCAGCAGCTTCCCCCACGGGAGCCCGACCGGCGGGGAGCTGTTTTTT
TRBJ2-1 | NA | NA | TRBV3-1 | CASSRLDYNEQFF | TGTGCCAGCAGCCGTTTGGACTACAATGAGCAGTTCTTC
TRBJ1-5 | NA | NA | TRBV6-2/TRBV6-3 | CASSYSAGFRPQHF | TGTGCCAGCAGTTACTCGGCAGGATTTCGGCCCCAGCATTTT
TRBJ2-7 | NA | NA | TRBV9 | CASSVEEGGPYEQYF | TGTGCCAGCAGCGTAGAAGAGGGAGGCCCCTACGAGCAGTACTTC
TRBJ2-2 | NA | NA | TRBV6-9 | CASSSNDPGAGELFF | TGTGCCAGCAGTTCCAATGATCCCGGGGCCGGGGAGCTGTTTTTT
TRBJ1-3 | NA | few | TRBV6-2/TRBV6-3 | CASSYGPRRNTIYF | TGTGCCAGCAGTTATGGCCCCCGTCGAAACACCATATATTTT
TRBJ2-5 | NA | NA | TRBV25-1 | CASSEWAGRSETQYF | TGTGCCAGCAGTGAATGGGCAGGGAGGTCAGAGACCCAGTACTTC
TRBJ2-4 | TRBD1 | few | TRBV20-1 | CSARDSLNIQYF | TGCAGTGCTCGGGACAGCCTAAACATTCAGTACTTC
TRBJ2-7 | TRBD1 | many | TRBV2 | CASSPRDRGGNEQYF | TGTGCCAGCAGTCCCCGGGACAGGGGCGGCAACGAGCAGTACTTC
TRBJ1-1 | NA | many | TRBV28 | CASSGAWTDLEAFF | TGTGCCAGCAGTGGGGCGTGGACGGACCTTGAAGCTTTCTTT
TRBJ2-1 | NA | NA | TRBV28 | CASRLTRNEQFF | TGTGCCAGCAGACTGACGAGGAATGAGCAGTTCTTC
TRBJ1-6 | TRBD1 | many | TRBV28 | CASTFGDRANSPLHF | TGTGCCAGCACTTTTGGGGACAGGGCTAATTCACCCCTCCACTTT
TRBJ1-5 | NA | NA | TRBV5-1 | CASSPGPNSNQPQHF | TGCGCCAGCAGCCCTGGGCCCAATAGCAATCAGCCCCAGCATTTT
TRBJ2-5 | NA | few | TRBV6-2/TRBV6-3 | CASSYARQGTQYF | TGTGCCAGCAGTTACGCCCGGCAAGGGACCCAGTACTTC
TRBJ1-5 | TRBD1 | few | TRBV7-9 | CASSSGTVLQPQHF | TGTGCCAGCAGCTCCGGGACAGTGCTTCAGCCCCAGCATTTT
TRBJ2-7 | NA | NA | TRBV9 | CASSATSVAGEQYF | TGTGCCAGCAGCGCGACTAGTGTGGCTGGCGAGCAGTACTTC
TRBJ2-7 | NA | many | TRBV6-1 | CASSALAASYEQYF | TGTGCCAGCAGTGCTCTGGCAGCATCCTACGAGCAGTACTTC
TRBJ2-5 | NA | few | TRBV6-1 | CASSELGSQETQYF | TGTGCCAGCAGTGAATTGGGCAGCCAAGAGACCCAGTACTTC
TRBJ2-1 | TRBD2 | NA | TRBV6-1 | CASSDSGTRNEQFF | TGTGCCAGCAGCGATAGCGGGACCCGTAATGAGCAGTTCTTC
TRBJ2-7 | NA | many | TRBV18 | CASSTGGGPYEQYF | TGTGCCAGCTCCACGGGTGGGGGCCCCTACGAGCAGTACTTC
TRBJ2-1 | NA | NA | TRBV19 | CASSTRAFEQFF | TGTGCCAGTAGTACTAGAGCTTTTGAGCAGTTCTTC
TRBJ1-2 | TRBD1 | many | TRBV28 | CASSPGGVSSYGYTF | TGTGCCAGCAGTCCAGGGGGCGTGAGTTCCTATGGCTACACCTTC
TRBJ2-7 | TRBD1 | few | TRBV2 | CASSNKDRGLDEQYF | TGTGCCAGCAGTAACAAGGACAGGGGCTTGGACGAGCAGTACTTC
TRBJ2-7 | TRBD1 | many | TRBV28 | CASSPGTGVGTYEQYF | TGTGCCAGCAGTCCCGGGACAGGGGTTGGGACTTACGAGCAGTACTTC
TRBJ2-2 | NA | few | TRBV12-3/TRBV12-4 | CASRPQASGAAGELFF | TGTGCCAGCAGACCACAGGCGTCGGGAGCGGCCGGGGAGCTGTTTTTT
TRBJ1-2 | TRBD1 | many | TRBV20-1 | CSAQGAISGYTF | TGCAGTGCGCAGGGGGCCATCAGTGGCTACACCTTC
TRBJ1-1 | NA | many | TRBV12-3/TRBV12-4 | CASKRGGTMNTEAFF | TGTGCCAGCAAAAGGGGAGGCACTATGAACACTGAAGCTTTCTTT
TRBJ2-4 | NA | NA | TRBV4-3 | CASSHGTGNIQYF | TGCGCCAGCAGCCACGGGACGGGAAACATTCAGTACTTC
TRBJ2-2 | TRBD2 | few | TRBV27 | CASLSGLSTGELFF | TGTGCCAGTCTATCGGGACTAAGTACCGGGGAGCTGTTTTTT
TRBJ1-3 | NA | NA | TRBV20-1 | CSALGSRMGNTIYF | TGCAGTGCTCTAGGGAGCCGGATGGGAAACACCATATATTTT
TRBJ2-1 | NA | NA | TRBV2 | CASSASGYNEQFF | TGTGCCAGCAGTGCTTCTGGATACAATGAGCAGTTCTTC
TRBJ2-3 | TRBD2 | NA | TRBV27 | CASSRRLAGGRDTQYF | TGTGCCAGCAGCCGGAGACTAGCGGGAGGGCGGGATACGCAGTATTTT
TRBJ1-5 | NA | few | TRBV24-1 | CATSQQGGHQPQHF | TGTGCCACCAGTCAACAGGGAGGGCACCAGCCCCAGCATTTT
TRBJ2-1 | TRBD2 | NA | TRBV15 | CATSRPGGAGYNEQFF | TGTGCCACCAGCAGACCGGGGGGAGCTGGCTACAATGAGCAGTTCTTC